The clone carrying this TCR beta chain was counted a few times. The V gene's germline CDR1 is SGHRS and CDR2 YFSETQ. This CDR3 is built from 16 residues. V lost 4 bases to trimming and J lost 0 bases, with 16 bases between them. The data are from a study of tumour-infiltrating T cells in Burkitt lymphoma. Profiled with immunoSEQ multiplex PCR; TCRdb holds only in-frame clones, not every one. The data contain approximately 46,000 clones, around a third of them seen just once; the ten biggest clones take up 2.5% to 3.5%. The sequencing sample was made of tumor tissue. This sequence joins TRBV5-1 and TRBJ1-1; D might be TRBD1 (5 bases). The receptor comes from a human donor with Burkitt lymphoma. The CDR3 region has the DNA TGCGCCAGCAGCCCTGGACGGGGGAACATGAACACTGAAGCTTTCTTT. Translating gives CASSPGRGNMNTEAFF.